This T cell receptor beta chain comes out of a study of T cells after yellow fever vaccination. Study as a whole: With SMART-Seq v4 Ultra Low Input, the fractions containing low cell numbers were prepared. Broader study findings: Most primary-vaccination clones recurred post-booster (roughly 96% CD4, about 90% CD8). The bulk population could contribute abundant contaminating clonotypes to FACS-sorted repertoires.

Trimming left V 1 base short and J 6 bases short, with 10 bases between. The CDR3 extends over 13 amino acids. Per the germline V gene, CDR1 is SGHDT and CDR2 is YYEEEE. Researchers made TCR cDNA using 5'RACE template switching, and this step added a universal primer site and UMIs. Using its own MiXCR run on the 5' RACE reads, TCRdb lists one record per CDR3 protein. The data hold 550,000 or so distinct CDR3 sequences, with 19% observed a single time. To note about this clonotype: Its antigen is not known.

The receptor was derived from a man aged 30-40 years who received the YFV17D yellow fever vaccine. The V call is TRBV5-6, the J call TRBJ1-2; D might be TRBD1 (5 bases). The material was PBMCs, obtained 15 days after the yellow fever booster vaccination. DNA of the CDR3: TGTGCCAGCAGCTTGTTTCAGGGAGATGGCTACACCTTC. Its protein product is CASSLFQGDGYTF. The whole variable domain, filled in from reference TRBV5-6 and TRBJ1-2, reads DAGVTQSPTHLIKTRGQQVTLRCSPKSGHDTVSWYQQALGQGPQFIFQYYEEEERQRGNFPDRFSGHQFPNYSSELNVNALLLGDSALYLCASSLFQGDGYTFGSGTRLTVV.